This TCR beta chain is drawn from a study of blood T cell repertoires in COVID-19. On the study more broadly: T cells, B-cell-depleted T cells, or PBMCs supplied cDNA or gDNA.

Of note for this clone: One end of the junction fails to match germline, which may point to a read error.

Germline assignment: CDR1 ENHRY and CDR2 SYGVKD. The CDR3 length is 13 residues. Study processing details: Reference gene primer amplification in the assay estimated nucleated cell counts. Sequenced by immunoSEQ multiplex PCR; TCRdb stores in-frame clones only, minus some. V, J and clone size are those of that table, while D and trimming were read from the DNA. The sample yields about 230,000 clones, less than 90% seen once. The chain uses TRBV10-3 and TRBJ2-7; a weak D match, TRBD1 (5 bases). This TCR came from a woman in her forties or fifties in a cohort exposed to, infected with or recovered from COVID-19 (not recorded which). Sample: PBMCs or T cells enriched from blood (not recorded which). The CDR3 DNA sequence: TGTGCCACCAGTAGACAGAGCTCCTACGAGCAGTACTTC. Amino acid sequence: CATSRQSSYEQYF.